This T cell receptor (beta chain) was found in a study of CD8 T cells in Susac syndrome. TEMRA cells were enriched by FACS, while CD8+ and CD4+ T cells were obtained through a negative isolation that was performed magnetically. Turning to this clonotype: The antigen remains unidentified.

Random hexamers were used to reverse transcribe the RNA input (0.5 to 1 ug). One entry per CDR3 protein, called by TCRdb with MiXCR from the immunoSEQ multiplex PCR reads. Altogether about 300,000 distinct CDR3 sequences are present, 75% to 85% being singletons, with the ten largest covering approximately 0.2%. Study conclusions and caveats: Only a relatively small number of individuals were included in the TCR sequencing and HLA analysis.

Germline assignment: CDR1 ENHRY and CDR2 SYGVKD. This CDR3 is 14 amino acids long. V was trimmed by 3 bases and J by 2 bases, leaving 9 bases between them. This TCR came from a human donor with multiple sclerosis. The chain combines TRBV10-3 with TRBJ2-3; maybe TRBD2 (6 bases). Sequenced: CD8+ T cells from PBMCs. The CDR3, as DNA: TGTGCCATCAGTGACGGCGGGGACACAGATACGCAGTATTTT. The encoded protein is CAISDGGDTDTQYF.